This TCR beta chain came from a study of cytomegalovirus exposure and HLA in healthy donors. Study-level points and caveats: There were some public TCRs occurring in many donors, but most TCR sequences were rare. The study put about 180 TCR beta chains on its list as cytomegalovirus-associated. The tendency of first-cohort TCR clusters to co-occur in the 110 or so validation repertoires emerged from a later analysis.

Assay used: immunoSEQ multiplex PCR; TCRdb lists only in-frame clones, some missing. The sample lists some 310,000 clones, approximately 88% seen once, with roughly 0.96% in the top ten. Trimming left V 6 bases short and J 0 bases short, with 11 bases between. The germline V gene has CDR1 SQVTM and CDR2 ANQGSEA. This CDR3 region has 13 residues. Comments on this clone: Its antigen remains unidentified.

What was sequenced was PBMCs. This TCR derives from a man aged 25-45 years in good health and CMV-seronegative. The chain recombines TRBV29-1 with TRBJ1-1, with D possibly being TRBD1 (5 bases). The CDR3 sequence: CSVQRQLNTEAFF. The DNA of the CDR3 is TGCAGCGTACAGAGACAGCTGAACACTGAAGCTTTCTTT.